The rows below give T cell receptor beta chains drawn from one sample of a study of blood T cell repertoires in COVID-19. The assay was immunoSEQ multiplex PCR, and TCRdb's table has in-frame clones only and misses some. This table holds 150,000 to 200,000 clones, 80% to 95% found once. The sequenced sample was peripheral blood. Source of these receptors: a man younger than 40 with COVID-19, enrolled during active disease. Each CDR3 is given with its conserved first and last residue. Each record gives: D gene, J gene, V gene, CDR3 length, clone size, CDR3 protein, CDR3 DNA. D genes are given only for firm matches. Size values are once, few and many counts, or a class for expanded clones, and some rows have none.

TRBD2,TRBJ2-5,TRBV20-1,13,.,CSASRGGVETQYF,TGCAGTGCTAGTCGGGGGGGGGTTGAGACCCAGTACTTC
.,TRBJ1-1,TRBV19,12,.,CASVQGNTEAFF,TGTGCCAGTGTACAGGGAAACACTGAAGCTTTCTTT
.,TRBJ2-7,TRBV28,15,.,CASSSNARNNYEQYF,TGTGCCAGCAGTTCAAATGCTAGGAACAACTACGAGCAGTACTTC
TRBD2,TRBJ2-1,TRBV7-3,15,.,CASSRGTSGMGEQFF,TGTGCCAGCAGCCGAGGGACTAGCGGGATGGGTGAGCAGTTCTTC
.,TRBJ1-3,TRBV11-3,15,.,CASSKGQSSGNTIYF,TGTGCCAGCAGTAAAGGACAGAGCTCTGGAAACACCATATATTTT
TRBD2,TRBJ2-3,TRBV5-6,18,.,CASSLNPTGGSFTDTQYF,TGTGCCAGCAGCTTAAACCCGACTGGCGGGAGTTTCACAGATACGCAGTATTTT
TRBD1,TRBJ2-7,TRBV2,14,.,CASSGRDRSYEQYF,TGTGCCAGCAGTGGACGGGACAGGTCCTACGAGCAGTACTTC
.,TRBJ1-1,TRBV27,16,.,CASSFVGGGSDTEAFF,TGTGCCAGCAGTTTCGTAGGGGGTGGATCTGACACTGAAGCTTTCTTT
.,TRBJ1-2,TRBV4-2,16,once,CASSQAYRQKGYGYTF,TGTGCCAGCAGCCAAGCGTACAGGCAGAAGGGCTATGGCTACACCTTC
.,TRBJ2-7,TRBV28,13,.,CASSSGSSYEQYF,TGTGCCAGCAGTTCCGGGTCCTCCTACGAGCAGTACTTC
TRBD1,TRBJ2-3,TRBV29-1,15,once,CSVRDRRTSTDTQYF,TGCAGCGTCCGGGACAGGAGAACTAGCACAGATACGCAGTATTTT
TRBD1,TRBJ1-5,TRBV7-2,15,.,CASSPRTGVGQPQHF,TGTGCCAGCAGCCCCAGGACAGGGGTTGGTCAGCCCCAGCATTTT
TRBD1,TRBJ1-2,TRBV9,15,once,CASSVGGGTNYGYTF,TGTGCCAGCAGCGTAGGAGGGGGCACGAACTATGGCTACACCTTC
TRBD1,TRBJ1-2,TRBV30,12,.,CAWSPDRVSYTF,TGTGCCTGGAGTCCGGACAGGGTGAGCTACACCTTC
.,TRBJ1-2,TRBV5-6,18,.,CASTSERDISYINYGYTF,TGTGCCAGCACCTCGGAACGGGACATCTCGTATATAAACTATGGCTACACCTTC
.,TRBJ1-5,TRBV27,14,few,CASSPDSSNQPQHF,TGTGCCAGCAGCCCGGACAGTAGCAATCAGCCCCAGCATTTT
TRBD2,TRBJ2-3,TRBV19,14,few,CASTGLAGTDTQYF,TGTGCCAGTACCGGACTAGCGGGAACAGATACGCAGTATTTT